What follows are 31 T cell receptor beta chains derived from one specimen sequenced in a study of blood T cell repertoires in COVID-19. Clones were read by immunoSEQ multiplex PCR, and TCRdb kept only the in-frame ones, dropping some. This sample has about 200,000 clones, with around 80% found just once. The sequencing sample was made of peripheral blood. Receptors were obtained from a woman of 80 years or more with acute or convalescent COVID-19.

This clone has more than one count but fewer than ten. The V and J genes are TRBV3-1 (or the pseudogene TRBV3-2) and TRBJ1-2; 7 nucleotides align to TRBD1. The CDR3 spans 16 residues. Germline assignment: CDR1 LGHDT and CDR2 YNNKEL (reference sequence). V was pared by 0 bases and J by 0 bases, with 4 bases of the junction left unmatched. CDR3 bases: TGTGCCAGCAGCCAAGATCTCGGACAGGCTAACTATGGCTACACCTTC. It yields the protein CASSQDLGQANYGYTF.

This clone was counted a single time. CDR3 coding DNA: TGTGCCAGCAGCCGCCCTCGGGGGGGTCGCTCCTACGAGCAGTACTTC. This encodes CASSRPRGGRSYEQYF. The chain uses TRBV4-2 and TRBJ2-7; the match to TRBD2 covers 8 bases. This CDR3 is 16 amino acids long. Germline CDR1 reads LGHNA; CDR2 reads YNFKEQ. V trimming: 4 bases; J trimming: 0 bases; junction bases outside the gene matches: 8.

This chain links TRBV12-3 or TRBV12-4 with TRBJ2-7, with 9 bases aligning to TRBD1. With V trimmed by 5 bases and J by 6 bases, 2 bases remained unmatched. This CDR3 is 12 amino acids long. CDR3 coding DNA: TGTGCCAGCAGTGGACAGGGGTTCGAGCAGTACTTC. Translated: CASSGQGFEQYF.

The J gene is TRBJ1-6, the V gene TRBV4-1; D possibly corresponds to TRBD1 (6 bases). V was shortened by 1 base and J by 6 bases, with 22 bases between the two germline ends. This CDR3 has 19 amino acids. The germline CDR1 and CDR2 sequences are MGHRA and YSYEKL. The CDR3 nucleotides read TGCGCCAGCAGCCAAGGGGGGCCTCGCCCCGAGACTTTTAATTCACCCCTCCACTTT. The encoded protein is CASSQGGPRPETFNSPLHF.

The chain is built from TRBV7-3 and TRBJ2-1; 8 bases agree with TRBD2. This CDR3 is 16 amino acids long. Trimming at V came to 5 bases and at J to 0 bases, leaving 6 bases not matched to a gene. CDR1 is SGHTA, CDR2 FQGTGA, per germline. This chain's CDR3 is CASSPNSGSSYNEQFF. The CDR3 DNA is TGTGCCAGCAGCCCTAACAGCGGGAGCTCCTACAATGAGCAGTTCTTC.

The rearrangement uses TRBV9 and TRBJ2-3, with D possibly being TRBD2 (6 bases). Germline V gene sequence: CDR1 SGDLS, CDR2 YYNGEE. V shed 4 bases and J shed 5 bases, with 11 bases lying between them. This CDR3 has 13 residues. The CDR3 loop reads CASSRPGVDTQYF. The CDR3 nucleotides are TGTGCCAGCAGCCGACCGGGGGTAGATACGCAGTATTTT.

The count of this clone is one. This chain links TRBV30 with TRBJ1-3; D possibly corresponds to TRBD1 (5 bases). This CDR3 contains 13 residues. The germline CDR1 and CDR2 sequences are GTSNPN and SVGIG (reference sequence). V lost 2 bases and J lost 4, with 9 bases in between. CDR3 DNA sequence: TGTGCCTGGAGTCCGGGGGGGGGAAACACCATATATTTT. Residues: CAWSPGGGNTIYF. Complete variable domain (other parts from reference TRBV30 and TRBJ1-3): SQTIHQWPATLVQPVGSPLSLECTVEGTSNPNLYWYRQAAGRGLQLLFYSVGIGQISSEVPQNLSASRPQDRQFILSSKKLLLSDSGFYLCAWSPGGGNTIYFGEGSWLTVV.

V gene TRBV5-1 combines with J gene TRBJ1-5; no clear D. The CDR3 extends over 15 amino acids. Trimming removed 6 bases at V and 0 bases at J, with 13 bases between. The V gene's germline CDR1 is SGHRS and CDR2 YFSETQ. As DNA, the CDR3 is TGCGCCAGCACCGAGACACCCTATAGCAATCAGCCCCAGCATTTT. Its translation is CASTETPYSNQPQHF. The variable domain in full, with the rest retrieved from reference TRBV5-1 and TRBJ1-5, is KAGVTQTPRYLIKTRGQQVTLSCSPISGHRSVSWYQQTPGQGLQFLFEYFSETQRNKGNFPGRFSGRQFSNSRSEMNVSTLELGDSALYLCASTETPYSNQPQHFGDGTRLSIL.

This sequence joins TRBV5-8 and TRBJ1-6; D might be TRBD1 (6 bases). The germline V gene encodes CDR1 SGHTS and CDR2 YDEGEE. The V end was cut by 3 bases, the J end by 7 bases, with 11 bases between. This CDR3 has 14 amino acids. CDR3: CASSSDSLNSPLHF. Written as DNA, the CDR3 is TGTGCCAGCAGCTCGGACAGTCTGAATTCACCCCTCCACTTT.

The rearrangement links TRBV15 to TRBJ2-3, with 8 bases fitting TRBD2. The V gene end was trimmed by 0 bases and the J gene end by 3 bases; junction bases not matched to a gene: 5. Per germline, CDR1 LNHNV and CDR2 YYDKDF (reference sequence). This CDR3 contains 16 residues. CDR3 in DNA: TGTGCCACCAGCAGAGATCGGACTAGCCGGACAGATACGCAGTATTTT. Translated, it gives CATSRDRTSRTDTQYF.

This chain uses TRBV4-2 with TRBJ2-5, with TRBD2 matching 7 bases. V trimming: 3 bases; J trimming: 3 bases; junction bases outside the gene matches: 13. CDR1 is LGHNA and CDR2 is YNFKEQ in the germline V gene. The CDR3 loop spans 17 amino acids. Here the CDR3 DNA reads TGTGCCAGCAGCCAGCCCCACGGGTGGGGGGGGGAAGAGACCCAGTACTTC. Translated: CASSQPHGWGGEETQYF.

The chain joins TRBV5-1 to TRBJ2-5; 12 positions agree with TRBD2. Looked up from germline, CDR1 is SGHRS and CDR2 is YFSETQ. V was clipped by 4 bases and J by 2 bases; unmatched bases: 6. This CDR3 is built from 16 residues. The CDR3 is CASSTGLAGTQETQYF. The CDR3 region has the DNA TGCGCCAGCAGCACCGGACTAGCGGGGACTCAAGAGACCCAGTACTTC.

This chain's CDR3 is CASLYISYTEAFF. CDR3 nucleotide sequence: TGTGCCAGCCTCTATATATCGTACACTGAAGCTTTCTTT. The chain joins TRBV6-5 to TRBJ1-1, with D hard to call. V lost 8 bases to trimming and J lost 3 bases, with 13 bases between them. The length of the CDR3 is 13 residues. CDR1 is MNHEY, CDR2 SVGAGI, per germline.

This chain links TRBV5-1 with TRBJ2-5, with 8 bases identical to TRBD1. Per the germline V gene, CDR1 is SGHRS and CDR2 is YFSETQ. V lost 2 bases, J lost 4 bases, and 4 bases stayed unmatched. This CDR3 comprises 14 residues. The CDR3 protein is CASSFTGGRETQYF. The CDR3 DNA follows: TGCGCCAGCAGCTTTACAGGGGGGAGAGAGACCCAGTACTTC.

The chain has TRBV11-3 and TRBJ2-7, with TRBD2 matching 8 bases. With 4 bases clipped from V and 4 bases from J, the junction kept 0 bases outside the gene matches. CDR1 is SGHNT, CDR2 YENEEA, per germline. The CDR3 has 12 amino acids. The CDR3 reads CASSSGGYEQYF. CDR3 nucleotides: TGTGCCAGCAGCTCGGGGGGGTACGAGCAGTACTTC.

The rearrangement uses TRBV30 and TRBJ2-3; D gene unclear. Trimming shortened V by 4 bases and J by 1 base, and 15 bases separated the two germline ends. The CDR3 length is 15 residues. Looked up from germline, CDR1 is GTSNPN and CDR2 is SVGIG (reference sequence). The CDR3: CAWNPPGLGTDTQYF. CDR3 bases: TGTGCCTGGAACCCCCCGGGTTTGGGCACAGATACGCAGTATTTT.

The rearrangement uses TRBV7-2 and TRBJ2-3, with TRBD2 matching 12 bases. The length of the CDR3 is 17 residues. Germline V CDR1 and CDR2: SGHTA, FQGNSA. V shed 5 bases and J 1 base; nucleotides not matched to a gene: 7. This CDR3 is CASSHQLAGGRTDTQYF. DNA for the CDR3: TGTGCCAGCAGCCACCAACTAGCGGGGGGCCGCACAGATACGCAGTATTTT.

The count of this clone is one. The CDR3 bases are TGTGCCTGGCACAAGGGGGCGGGGCAGCCCCAGCATTTT. This gives the protein CAWHKGAGQPQHF. This chain links TRBV30 with TRBJ1-5; 7 bases agree with TRBD1. With V trimmed by 5 bases and J by 7 bases, 8 bases remained unmatched. This CDR3 has 13 residues. Germline CDR1 reads GTSNPN; CDR2 reads SVGIG (reference sequence).

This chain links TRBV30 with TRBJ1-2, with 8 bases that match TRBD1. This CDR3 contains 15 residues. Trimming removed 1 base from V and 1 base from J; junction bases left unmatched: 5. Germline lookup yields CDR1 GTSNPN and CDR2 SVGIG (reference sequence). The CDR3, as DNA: TGTGCCTGGAGTGCCTCCACAGGGGGTAACTATGGCTACACCTTC. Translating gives CAWSASTGGNYGYTF.

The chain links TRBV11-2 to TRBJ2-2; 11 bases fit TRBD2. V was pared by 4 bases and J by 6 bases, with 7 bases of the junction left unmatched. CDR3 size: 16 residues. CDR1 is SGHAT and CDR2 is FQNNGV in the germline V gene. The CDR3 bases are TGTGCCAGCAGCTCACTAGCGGGGGACCCTTCCGGGGAGCTGTTTTTT. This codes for CASSSLAGDPSGELFF.

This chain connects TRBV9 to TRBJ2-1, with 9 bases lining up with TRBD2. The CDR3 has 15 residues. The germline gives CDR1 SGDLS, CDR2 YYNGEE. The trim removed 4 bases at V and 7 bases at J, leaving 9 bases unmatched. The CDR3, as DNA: TGTGCCAGCAGCCAACCCGGCGGGGGGGGTAATGAGCAGTTCTTC. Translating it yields CASSQPGGGGNEQFF.

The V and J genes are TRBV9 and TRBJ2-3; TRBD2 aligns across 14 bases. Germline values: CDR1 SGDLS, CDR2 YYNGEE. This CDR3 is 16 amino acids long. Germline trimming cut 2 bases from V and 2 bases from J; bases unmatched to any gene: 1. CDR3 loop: CASSVGLAGDTDTQYF. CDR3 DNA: TGTGCCAGCAGCGTGGGACTAGCGGGGGACACAGATACGCAGTATTTT.

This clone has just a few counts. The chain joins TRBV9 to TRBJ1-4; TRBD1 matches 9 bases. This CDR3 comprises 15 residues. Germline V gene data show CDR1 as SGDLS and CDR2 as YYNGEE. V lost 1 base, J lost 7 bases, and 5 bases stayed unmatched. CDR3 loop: CASSVRTGEGEKLFF. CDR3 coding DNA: TGTGCCAGCAGCGTAAGGACAGGGGAAGGTGAAAAACTGTTTTTT.

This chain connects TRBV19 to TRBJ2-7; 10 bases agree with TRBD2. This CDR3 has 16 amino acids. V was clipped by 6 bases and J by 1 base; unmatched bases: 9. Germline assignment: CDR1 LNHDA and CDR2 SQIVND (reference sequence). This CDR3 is CASSDTGLAVSYEQYF. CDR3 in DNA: TGTGCCAGTAGCGATACCGGACTAGCGGTTTCCTACGAGCAGTACTTC. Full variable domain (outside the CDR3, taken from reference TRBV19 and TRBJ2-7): DGGITQSPKYLFRKEGQNVTLSCEQNLNHDAMYWYRQDPGQGLRLIYYSQIVNDFQKGDIAEGYSVSREKKESFPLTVTSAQKNPTAFYLCASSDTGLAVSYEQYFGPGTRLTVT.

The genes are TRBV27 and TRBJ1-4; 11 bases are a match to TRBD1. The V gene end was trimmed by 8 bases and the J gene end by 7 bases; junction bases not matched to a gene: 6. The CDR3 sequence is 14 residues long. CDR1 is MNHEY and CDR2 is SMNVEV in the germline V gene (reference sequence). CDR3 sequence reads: CASGSGTGGEKLFF. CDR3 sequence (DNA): TGTGCCAGCGGGTCCGGGACAGGGGGTGAAAAACTGTTTTTT.

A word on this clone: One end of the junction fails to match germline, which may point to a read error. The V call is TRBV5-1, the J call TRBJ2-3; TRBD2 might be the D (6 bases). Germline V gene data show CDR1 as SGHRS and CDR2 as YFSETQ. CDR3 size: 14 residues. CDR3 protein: CASRLDYPTDTQYF. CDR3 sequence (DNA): TGCGCCAGCAGGTTGGACTACCCCACAGATACGCAGTATTTT. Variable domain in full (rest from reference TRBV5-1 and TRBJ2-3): KAGVTQTPRYLIKTRGQQVTLSCSPISGHRSVSWYQQTPGQGLQFLFEYFSETQRNKGNFPGRFSGRQFSNSRSEMNVSTLELGDSALYLCASRLDYPTDTQYFGPGTRLTVL.

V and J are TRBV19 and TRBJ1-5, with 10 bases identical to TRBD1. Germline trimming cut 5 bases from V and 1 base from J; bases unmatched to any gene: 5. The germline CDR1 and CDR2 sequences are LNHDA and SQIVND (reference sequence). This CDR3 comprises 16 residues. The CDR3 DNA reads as TGTGCCAGTAGTCCGAGACAGGGGGCGAGCAATCAGCCCCAGCATTTT. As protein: CASSPRQGASNQPQHF.

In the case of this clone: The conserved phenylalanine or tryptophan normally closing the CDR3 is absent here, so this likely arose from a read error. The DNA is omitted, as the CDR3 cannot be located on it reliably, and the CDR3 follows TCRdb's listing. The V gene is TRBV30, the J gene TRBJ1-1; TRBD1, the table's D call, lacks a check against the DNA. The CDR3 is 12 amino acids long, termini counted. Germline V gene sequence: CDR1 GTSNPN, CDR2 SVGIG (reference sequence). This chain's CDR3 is CAWSVGYREQAV.

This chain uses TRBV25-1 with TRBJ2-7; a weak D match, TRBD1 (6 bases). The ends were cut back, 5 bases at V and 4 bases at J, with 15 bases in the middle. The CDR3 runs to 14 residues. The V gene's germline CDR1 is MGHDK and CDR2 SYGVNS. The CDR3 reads CASSNRVSAYEQYF. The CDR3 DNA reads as TGTGCCAGCAGTAACAGGGTATCGGCTTACGAGCAGTACTTC.

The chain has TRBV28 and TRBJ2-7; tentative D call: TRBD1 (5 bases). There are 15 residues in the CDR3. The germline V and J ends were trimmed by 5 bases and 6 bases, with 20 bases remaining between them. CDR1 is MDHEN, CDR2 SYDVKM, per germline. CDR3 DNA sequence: TGTGCCAGCAGTCCCCAGGGCGGCACAGCGCGCGAGCAGTACTTC. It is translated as CASSPQGGTAREQYF.

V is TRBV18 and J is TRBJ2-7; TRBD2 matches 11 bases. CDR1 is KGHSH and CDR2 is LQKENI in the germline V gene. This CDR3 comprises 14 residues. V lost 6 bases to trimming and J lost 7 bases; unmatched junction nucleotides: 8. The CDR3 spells CASSATSGIEEQYF. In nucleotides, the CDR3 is TGTGCCAGCTCTGCGACTAGCGGGATTGAGGAGCAGTACTTC.